The 6 T cell receptor beta chains below all came from one sample that was sequenced in a study of CD8+CD57+ T cells in acquired aplastic anemia (dated by TCRdb to 2016 to 2019). The reads were generated on an Illumina HiSeq 2000. Profiling of TCR beta VDJ combinations and CDR3 sequences used genomic DNA as the template. Through fastp at Q25 and MiXCR, TCRdb rebuilt clones from the public reads, retaining in-frame beta chains. Rows are unified per CDR3 protein, each entry keeping the most common DNA and genes. Across this sample there are around 400,000 distinct CDR3 sequences, with roughly 64% seen only once. The ten top clones hold 4% of the sample. Specimen: sorted CD4+, CD8+, or CD8+CD57+ T cells (not recorded which) from PBMCs. These receptors originate from a human donor in good health, serving as a control.

This clonotype was observed a handful of times. The junction and the germline gene differ at one end; a read error may be behind it. The chain has TRBV29-1 and TRBJ1-2; 9 nucleotides match TRBD1. Germline CDR1 is SQVTM and CDR2 is ANQGSEA. This CDR3 contains 13 residues. Written as DNA, the CDR3 is TGCAGCGTTGATGACAGGGGGACCCACGGCTACGCCTTC. Protein: CSVDDRGTHGYAF. The entire variable domain, with the rest obtained from reference TRBV29-1 and TRBJ1-2, is as follows: SAVISQKPSRDICQRGTSLTIQCQVDSQVTMMFWYRQQPGQSLTLIATANQGSEATYESGFVIDKFPISRPNLTFSTLTVSNMSPEDSSIYLCSVDDRGTHGYAFGSGTRLTVV.

Concerning this clonotype itself: Its ends do not fully match the called genes, so a read error is possible. V usage is TRBV9 and J usage is TRBJ1-5; D is ambiguous. This CDR3 is built from 13 residues. Looked up from germline, CDR1 is SGDLS and CDR2 is YYNGEE. CDR3 nucleotide sequence: TGTGCCAGCAGCGCACAACCGAAACAGCACCAGCATTTT. Translation gives CASSAQPKQHQHF.

This clonotype came up many times. The rearrangement uses TRBV20-1 and TRBJ1-2; TRBD1 is a possible D gene (5 bases). The ends were cut back, 6 bases at V and 3 bases at J, with 14 bases in the middle. The CDR3 runs 13 residues. Per the germline V gene, CDR1 is DFQATT and CDR2 is SNEGSKA (reference sequence). DNA for the CDR3: TGCAGTGCCCTAGAAGGCAGGGACTATGGCTACACCTTC. Its translation: CSALEGRDYGYTF.

This clonotype was counted a single time. The CDR3 does not end in the conserved phenylalanine or tryptophan, so this is likely a read error. The DNA is left out, because the CDR3 cannot be placed on it with certainty; the CDR3 is given as TCRdb lists it. The V and J genes are TRBV29-1 and TRBJ2-3; the table's D call of TRBD2 was not tested on the DNA. Germline CDR1 and CDR2: SQVTM and ANQGSEA. The CDR3 spans 12 residues, counting both ends. The CDR3 spells CSAGRAGGTEYC.

The chain recombines TRBV7-6 with TRBJ2-1; 7 bases agree with TRBD2. V lost 4 bases and J lost 0; bases outside the gene matches: 9. Germline CDR1 reads SGHVS; CDR2 reads FNYEAQ. CDR3 length equals 17 residues. This CDR3 reads CASSYGRGSSSYNEQFF. In nucleotides, the CDR3 is TGTGCCAGCAGCTATGGGCGGGGGAGTAGCTCCTACAATGAGCAGTTCTTC.

At least ten counts were recorded for this clonotype. V gene TRBV6-1 combines with J gene TRBJ2-7, with 9 bases fitting TRBD1. CDR1 MNHNS and CDR2 SASEGT come from the germline V gene. The J segment lost 7 bases and the V segment lost 5 bases, leaving 9 bases of the junction unmatched. This CDR3 is 14 amino acids long. DNA of the CDR3: TGTGCCAGCAGTCGAGACAGGGGGGAGTGGGAGCAGTACTTC. Protein sequence: CASSRDRGEWEQYF.